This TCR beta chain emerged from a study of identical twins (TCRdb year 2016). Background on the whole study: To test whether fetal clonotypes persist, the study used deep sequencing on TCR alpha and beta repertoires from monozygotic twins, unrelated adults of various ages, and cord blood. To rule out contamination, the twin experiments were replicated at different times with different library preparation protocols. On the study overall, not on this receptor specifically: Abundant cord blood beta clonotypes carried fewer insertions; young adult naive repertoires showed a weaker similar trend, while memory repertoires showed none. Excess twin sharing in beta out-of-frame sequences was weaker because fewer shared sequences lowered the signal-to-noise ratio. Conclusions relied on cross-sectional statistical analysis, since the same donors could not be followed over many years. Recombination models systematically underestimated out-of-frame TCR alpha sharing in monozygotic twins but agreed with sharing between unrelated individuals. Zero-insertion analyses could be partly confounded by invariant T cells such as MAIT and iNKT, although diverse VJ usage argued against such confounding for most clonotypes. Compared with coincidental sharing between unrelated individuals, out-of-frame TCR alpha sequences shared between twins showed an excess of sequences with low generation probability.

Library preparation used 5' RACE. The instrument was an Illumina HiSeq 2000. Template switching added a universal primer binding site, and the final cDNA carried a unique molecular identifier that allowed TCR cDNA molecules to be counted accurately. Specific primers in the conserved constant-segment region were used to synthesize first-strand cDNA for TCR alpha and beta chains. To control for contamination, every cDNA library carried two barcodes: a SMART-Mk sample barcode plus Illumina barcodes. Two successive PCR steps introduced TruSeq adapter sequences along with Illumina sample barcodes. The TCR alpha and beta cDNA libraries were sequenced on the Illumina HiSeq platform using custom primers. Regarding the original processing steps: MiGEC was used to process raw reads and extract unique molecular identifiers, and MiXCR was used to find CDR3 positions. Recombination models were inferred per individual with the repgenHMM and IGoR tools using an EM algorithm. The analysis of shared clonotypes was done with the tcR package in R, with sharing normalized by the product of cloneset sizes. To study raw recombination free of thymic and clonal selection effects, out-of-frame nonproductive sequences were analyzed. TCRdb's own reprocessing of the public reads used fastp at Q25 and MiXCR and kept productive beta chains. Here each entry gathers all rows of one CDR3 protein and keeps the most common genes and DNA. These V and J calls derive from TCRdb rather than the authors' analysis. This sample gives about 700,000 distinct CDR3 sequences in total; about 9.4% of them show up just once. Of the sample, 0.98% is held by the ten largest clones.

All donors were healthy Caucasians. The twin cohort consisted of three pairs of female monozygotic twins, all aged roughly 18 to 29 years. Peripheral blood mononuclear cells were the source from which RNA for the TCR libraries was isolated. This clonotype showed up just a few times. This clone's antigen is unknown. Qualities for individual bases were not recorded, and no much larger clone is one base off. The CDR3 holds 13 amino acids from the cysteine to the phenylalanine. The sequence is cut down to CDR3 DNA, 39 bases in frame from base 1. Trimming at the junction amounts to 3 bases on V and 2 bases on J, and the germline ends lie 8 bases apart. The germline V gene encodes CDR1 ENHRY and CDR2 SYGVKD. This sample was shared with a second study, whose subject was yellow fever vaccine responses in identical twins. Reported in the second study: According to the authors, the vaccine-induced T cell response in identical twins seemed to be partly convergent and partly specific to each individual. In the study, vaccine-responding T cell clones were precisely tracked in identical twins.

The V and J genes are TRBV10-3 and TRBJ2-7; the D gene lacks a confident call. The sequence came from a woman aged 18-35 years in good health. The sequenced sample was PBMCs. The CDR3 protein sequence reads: CAISDGRPYEQYF. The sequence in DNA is TGTGCCATCAGTGACGGGCGACCCTACGAGCAGTACTTC.